These 20 T cell receptor beta chains originate from one sample sequenced in a study of T cells in Graves' hyperthyroidism and ophthalmopathy. There were TCR beta CDR3 regions amplified from RNA transcripts. Primed by the HTBI set, a first-round RT-PCR was run on the TCR CDR3. TCRdb reanalysed the multiplex PCR reads using MiXCR and keeps one entry per CDR3 protein. Of about 640,000 distinct CDR3 sequences in the sample, around 20% were seen once. Sequencing input: blood. The receptors stem from a man aged 30-40 years with Graves' ophthalmopathy.

This chain joins TRBV6-1 and TRBJ1-4, with a tentative D call TRBD1 (6 bases). Trimming removed 10 bases at V and 4 bases at J, with 16 bases between. The CDR3 totals 14 residues. Germline CDR1 is MNHNS and CDR2 is SASEGT. This CDR3 is CATSRTGSNEKLFF. Written as DNA, the CDR3 is TGTGCCACCAGCCGTACAGGGAGTAATGAAAAACTGTTTTTT.

The rearrangement joins TRBV4-3 to TRBJ1-4; D is undetermined. The ends were cut back, 0 bases at V and 0 bases at J, with 11 bases in the middle. CDR3 size: 17 residues. CDR1 and CDR2 (germline): LGHNA, YSLEER. CDR3 protein: CASSQDLVGTTNEKLFF. CDR3 nucleotides: TGCGCCAGCAGCCAAGATTTGGTGGGCACAACTAATGAAAAACTGTTTTTT.

The genes are TRBV2 and TRBJ1-5; D remains ambiguous. V was shortened by 6 bases and J by 1 base, with 10 bases between the two germline ends. CDR3 size: 14 residues. Germline V CDR1 and CDR2: SNHLY, FYNNEI. CDR3 bases: TGTGCCAGCAGGTTCGCGGGGAGCAATCAGCCCCAGCATTTT. Amino acid sequence: CASRFAGSNQPQHF. Complete variable domain (other parts from reference TRBV2 and TRBJ1-5): EPEVTQTPSHQVTQMGQEVILRCVPISNHLYFYWYRQILGQKVEFLVSFYNNEISEKSEIFDDQFSVERPDGSNFTLKIRSTKLEDSAMYFCASRFAGSNQPQHFGDGTRLSIL.

J is TRBJ2-2 and V is TRBV5-1, with 8 nucleotides matching TRBD1. The CDR3 extends over 18 amino acids. Losses at the gene ends were 3 bases for V and 5 bases for J; bases not matched to a gene: 15. In germline, CDR1 is SGHRS, CDR2 YFSETQ. In DNA form, the CDR3 reads TGCGCCAGCAGCTATTTGAAGACCGACAGGGGATTTACCGGGGAGCTGTTTTTT. It encodes CASSYLKTDRGFTGELFF.

The V and J genes are TRBV4-1 and TRBJ2-7, with 8 bases matching TRBD2. The V and J ends lost 0 bases and 1 base, in that order; junction bases with no gene match: 5. The CDR3 extends over 16 amino acids. CDR1 and CDR2 from the germline V gene are MGHRA and YSYEKL. CDR3 in DNA: TGCGCCAGCAGCCAAGACTCGGGAGGGGGGTCCTACGAGCAGTACTTC. Residues: CASSQDSGGGSYEQYF.

This clonotype was counted ten times or more. The V gene is TRBV28, the J gene TRBJ2-4, with TRBD2 matching 9 bases. The CDR3 extends over 15 amino acids. Germline loops: CDR1 MDHEN, CDR2 SYDVKM. V was clipped by 6 bases and J by 8 bases; unmatched bases: 11. The chain's CDR3 is CASRVSGRGGDIQYF. The CDR3 DNA reads TGTGCCAGCAGAGTTAGCGGGAGAGGGGGAGACATTCAGTACTTC.

This clonotype has at least ten counts. This chain joins TRBV2 and TRBJ1-2; D unresolved. Per the germline V gene, CDR1 is SNHLY and CDR2 is FYNNEI. V lost 6 bases and J lost 8, with 10 bases in between. CDR3 length: 11 amino acids. CDR3 bases: TGTGCCAGCAGGGAACAACTCGGCTACACCTTC. Encoded protein: CASREQLGYTF.

This clonotype was seen at least ten times. The chain has TRBV30 and TRBJ2-5; D may be TRBD1 (6 bases). Germline V lookup: CDR1 GTSNPN, CDR2 SVGIG (reference sequence). The CDR3 runs 14 residues. The V gene lost 0 bases and the J gene lost 1 base, with 9 bases spanning the gap. CDR3 coding DNA: TGTGCCTGGAGTGTAAGGACAGTCCAAGAGACCCAGTACTTC. It translates to CAWSVRTVQETQYF.

In its sample, this clonotype was seen a few times. The V and J genes are TRBV9 and TRBJ2-2; no reliable D call. Germline V CDR1 and CDR2: SGDLS, YYNGEE. The length of the CDR3 is 17 residues. Trimming stripped 0 bases from V and 4 bases from J, with 16 bases between. The CDR3 bases are TGTGCCAGCAGCGTAGGGTCCGGTATTCTGCGCACCGGGGAGCTGTTTTTT. Its translation: CASSVGSGILRTGELFF. Complete variable domain (other parts from reference TRBV9 and TRBJ2-2): DSGVTQTPKHLITATGQRVTLRCSPRSGDLSVYWYQQSLDQGLQFLIQYYNGEERAKGNILERFSAQQFPDLHSELNLSSLELGDSALYFCASSVGSGILRTGELFFGEGSRLTVL.

The chain combines TRBV7-8 with TRBJ2-3; TRBD2 agrees at 13 bases. With V trimmed by 5 bases and J by 2 bases, 10 bases remained unmatched. Germline CDR1 is SGHVS and CDR2 is FQNEAQ. CDR3 length: 18 residues. The CDR3 region has the DNA TGTGCCAGCAGCCTAGAGGGGGGACTAGCGGGAATCACAGATACGCAGTATTTT. This encodes CASSLEGGLAGITDTQYF.

There are a few counts of this clonotype. The V and J genes are TRBV14 and TRBJ1-1; 7 nucleotides match TRBD1. This CDR3 has 14 residues. The V gene's germline CDR1 is SGHDN and CDR2 FVKESK. J gave up 5 bases and V 6 bases, and 9 bases lay outside the gene matches. This chain's CDR3 is CASSHQGGNTEAFF. The CDR3 bases are TGTGCCAGCAGTCACCAGGGGGGAAATACTGAAGCTTTCTTT.

The V and J genes are TRBV9 and TRBJ2-2; 11 nucleotides line up with TRBD2. From germline, CDR1 is SGDLS and CDR2 YYNGEE. The CDR3 extends over 16 amino acids. With 3 bases clipped from V and 6 bases from J, the junction kept 7 bases outside the gene matches. DNA for the CDR3: TGTGCCAGCAGCGCAACTAGCGGGAGCGCTGCCGGGGAGCTGTTTTTT. Protein: CASSATSGSAAGELFF.

This clonotype was picked up a small number of times. The chain joins TRBV7-9 to TRBJ1-2; 8 nucleotides agree with TRBD1. The CDR3 has 12 amino acids. Germline CDR1 SEHNR, CDR2 FQNEAQ (reference sequence). The V gene end was trimmed by 3 bases and the J gene end by 7 bases; junction bases not matched to a gene: 1. CDR3 bases: TGTGCCAGCAGCTTCGGACAGGGTGGCTACACCTTC. Translated: CASSFGQGGYTF.

This clonotype was counted between two and nine times. The rearrangement uses TRBV27 and TRBJ2-3; 7 bases match TRBD1. The CDR3 length is 17 residues. The V segment lost 2 bases and the J segment 5 bases; nucleotides outside the gene matches: 13. Germline values: CDR1 MNHEY, CDR2 SMNVEV (reference sequence). CDR3 DNA sequence: TGTGCCAGCAGTTTAGGGTATACGAGGGGGCAGGAAGATACGCAGTATTTT. This sequence encodes CASSLGYTRGQEDTQYF.

The table lists this clonotype with a few counts. The CDR3 DNA is TGCAGTGCTAGAGATCCCAGGGATACTAGCACAGATACGCAGTATTTT. Encoded protein: CSARDPRDTSTDTQYF. The chain links TRBV20-1 to TRBJ2-3; possibly TRBD1 for D (5 bases). The CDR3 has 16 amino acids. Germline V gives CDR1 DFQATT, CDR2 SNEGSKA (reference sequence). Trimming stripped 0 bases from V and 0 bases from J, with 13 bases between.

The chain is built from TRBV5-1 and TRBJ1-4, with 11 nucleotides matching TRBD1. Germline V gene lookup returns CDR1 SGHRS and CDR2 YFSETQ. V trimming: 1 base; J trimming: 6 bases; junction bases outside the gene matches: 5. The CDR3 has 16 amino acids. CDR3 protein: CASSLRPDRGHEKLFF. The CDR3 DNA sequence: TGCGCCAGCAGCTTGAGGCCGGACAGGGGGCATGAAAAACTGTTTTTT. The full variable domain, with the rest looked up from reference TRBV5-1 and TRBJ1-4, is KAGVTQTPRYLIKTRGQQVTLSCSPISGHRSVSWYQQTPGQGLQFLFEYFSETQRNKGNFPGRFSGRQFSNSRSEMNVSTLELGDSALYLCASSLRPDRGHEKLFFGSGTQLSVL.

In this sample, this clonotype turned up a few times. V gene TRBV30 combines with J gene TRBJ2-2; D ambiguous. CDR1 and CDR2 from the germline V gene are GTSNPN and SVGIG (reference sequence). V shed 0 bases and J shed 6 bases, with 11 bases lying between them. The CDR3 has 14 residues. The DNA of the CDR3 is TGTGCCTGGAGTGTCGGCAGTTTCGCCGGGGAGCTGTTTTTT. Its protein is CAWSVGSFAGELFF.

This clonotype was counted a few times. This chain connects TRBV20-1 to TRBJ1-1, with TRBD1 matching over 8 bases. This CDR3 is 13 amino acids long. V was clipped by 3 bases and J by 5 bases; unmatched bases: 5. Germline assignment: CDR1 DFQATT and CDR2 SNEGSKA (reference sequence). CDR3 loop: CSASDRGWTEAFF. CDR3 DNA: TGCAGTGCTAGTGACAGGGGATGGACTGAAGCTTTCTTT.

The table lists this clonotype with a few counts. The chain links TRBV5-1 to TRBJ2-5; a weak D match, TRBD2 (6 bases). This CDR3 has 14 amino acids. The germline CDR1 and CDR2 sequences are SGHRS and YFSETQ. Trimming removed 2 bases at V and 5 bases at J, with 13 bases between. The CDR3 loop reads CASSLGGAVETQYF. CDR3 coding DNA: TGCGCCAGCAGCTTAGGAGGGGCGGTGGAGACCCAGTACTTC.

This clonotype was counted ten times or more. The chain links TRBV28 to TRBJ1-5; no reliable D call. The germline gives CDR1 MDHEN, CDR2 SYDVKM. Trimming left V 4 bases short and J 0 bases short, with 7 bases between. The length of the CDR3 is 14 residues. The CDR3 nucleotides are TGTGCCAGCAGTTCCAGGAATAGCAATCAGCCCCAGCATTTT. Translation: CASSSRNSNQPQHF.